The 30 T cell receptor beta chains in this list originate from one sample, sequenced in a study of cytomegalovirus exposure and HLA in healthy donors. The method was immunoSEQ multiplex PCR; TCRdb's version includes in-frame clones alone and lacks a portion of them. The sample comprises roughly 150,000 clones, about 89% of which are singletons, and over 3% rests with the top ten. The sequencing sample was made of PBMCs. The receptor set was obtained from a young woman in good health and CMV-seropositive.

The CDR3: CASSLEGQQPQHF. The CDR3 DNA follows: TGTGCCAGCAGCTTAGAGGGGCAACAGCCCCAGCATTTT. J is TRBJ1-5 and V is TRBV7-9, with D perhaps TRBD1 (5 bases). The germline CDR1 and CDR2 sequences are SEHNR and FQNEAQ (reference sequence). Trimming took off 1 base at V and 7 bases at J, with 8 bases between the two ends. The CDR3 contains 13 residues. Full variable domain (outside the CDR3, taken from reference TRBV7-9 and TRBJ1-5): DTGVSQNPRHKITKRGQNVTFRCDPISEHNRLYWYRQTLGQGPEFLTYFQNEAQLEKSRLLSDRFSAERPKGSFSTLEIQRTEQGDSAMYLCASSLEGQQPQHFGDGTRLSIL.

The table lists this clone with a count of one. This rearrangement joins TRBV30 to TRBJ1-1, with D tentatively TRBD1 (5 bases). Germline-derived CDR1 and CDR2 are GTSNPN and SVGIG (reference sequence). Trimming removed 7 bases at V and 4 bases at J, with 13 bases between. CDR3 length equals 12 residues. The CDR3: CALSRVGTEAFF. CDR3 bases: TGTGCCTTGTCCAGGGTCGGCACTGAAGCTTTCTTT.

The gene calls are TRBV6-6 and TRBJ1-5, with 9 bases that match TRBD1. Losses at the gene ends were 5 bases for V and 3 bases for J; bases not matched to a gene: 5. The CDR3 totals 15 residues. Germline CDR1 and CDR2: MNHNY and SVGAGI (reference sequence). This CDR3 reads CASSAGQGVNQPQHF. As DNA, the CDR3 is TGTGCCAGCAGTGCGGGACAGGGCGTCAATCAGCCCCAGCATTTT.

This clone was counted once. The rearrangement uses TRBV30 and TRBJ2-3; TRBD2 matches at 9 bases. V lost 0 bases to trimming and J lost 0 bases; unmatched junction nucleotides: 7. From germline, CDR1 is GTSNPN and CDR2 SVGIG (reference sequence). The CDR3 runs 17 residues. CDR3 sequence reads: CAWSVSRTSVSTDTQYF. DNA of the CDR3: TGTGCCTGGAGTGTCTCTCGGACTAGCGTTAGCACAGATACGCAGTATTTT.

J is TRBJ2-3 and V is TRBV7-6; D uncertain. The CDR3 covers 15 residues. Germline CDR1 SGHVS, CDR2 FNYEAQ. The V end lost 5 bases, the J end lost 2 bases, and 14 bases lay between the germline ends. The DNA for the CDR3 is TGTGCCAGCAGCAGTGAGGCACAACACACAGATACGCAGTATTTT. Encoded protein: CASSSEAQHTDTQYF.

The rearrangement uses TRBV2 and TRBJ2-3; tentative D call: TRBD2 (6 bases). Germline CDR1 SNHLY, CDR2 FYNNEI. CDR3 length: 14 amino acids. Trimming took off 2 bases at V and 6 bases at J, with 12 bases between the two ends. The CDR3 reads CASSEQLALDTQYF. The CDR3 DNA follows: TGTGCCAGCAGTGAACAACTAGCCTTGGATACGCAGTATTTT. Complete variable domain (other parts from reference TRBV2 and TRBJ2-3): EPEVTQTPSHQVTQMGQEVILRCVPISNHLYFYWYRQILGQKVEFLVSFYNNEISEKSEIFDDQFSVERPDGSNFTLKIRSTKLEDSAMYFCASSEQLALDTQYFGPGTRLTVL.

J is TRBJ2-7 and V is TRBV5-1; D gene uncertain. Per the germline V gene, CDR1 is SGHRS and CDR2 is YFSETQ. The CDR3 contains 11 residues. Trimming took off 3 bases at V and 7 bases at J, with 8 bases between the two ends. CDR3 sequence: CASSSNEEQYF. CDR3 coding DNA: TGCGCCAGCAGCTCGAACGAGGAGCAGTACTTC. Drawing the rest from reference TRBV5-1 and TRBJ2-7, the complete variable domain is KAGVTQTPRYLIKTRGQQVTLSCSPISGHRSVSWYQQTPGQGLQFLFEYFSETQRNKGNFPGRFSGRQFSNSRSEMNVSTLELGDSALYLCASSSNEEQYFGPGTRLTVT.

The chain joins TRBV30 to TRBJ2-2; perhaps TRBD1 as D (5 bases). CDR3 length equals 14 residues. CDR1 GTSNPN and CDR2 SVGIG come from the germline V gene (reference sequence). The V end was cut by 1 base, the J end by 4 bases, with 10 bases between. The CDR3, as DNA: TGTGCCTGGAGTGGGATCAGGGCCACCGGGGAGCTGTTTTTT. Translating it yields CAWSGIRATGELFF.

This clone was observed once. J is TRBJ2-1 and V is TRBV27, with 11 bases fitting TRBD2. CDR1 and CDR2 (germline): MNHEY, SMNVEV (reference sequence). Trimming removed 8 bases from V and 6 bases from J; junction bases left unmatched: 6. This CDR3 has 14 amino acids. This CDR3 reads CASERLAGSNEQFF. In DNA form, the CDR3 reads TGTGCCAGCGAAAGACTAGCGGGAAGCAATGAGCAGTTCTTC.

This sequence joins TRBV7-2 and TRBJ2-7; maybe TRBD1 (5 bases). CDR1 SGHTA and CDR2 FQGNSA come from the germline V gene. This CDR3 is built from 16 residues. Trimming left V 4 bases short and J 1 base short, with 17 bases between. In DNA form, the CDR3 reads TGTGCCAGCAGCTCAGACTGGTCCAGGGCATCCTACGAGCAGTACTTC. It encodes CASSSDWSRASYEQYF. The full variable domain, completed using reference TRBV7-2 and TRBJ2-7, is GAGVSQSPSNKVTEKGKDVELRCDPISGHTALYWYRQSLGQGLEFLIYFQGNSAPDKSGLPSDRFSAERTGGSVSTLTIQRTQQEDSAVYLCASSSDWSRASYEQYFGPGTRLTVT.

This chain uses TRBV5-6 with TRBJ2-7, with 8 bases fitting TRBD2. With V trimmed by 3 bases and J by 3 bases, 8 bases remained unmatched. CDR1 is SGHDT, CDR2 YYEEEE, per germline. The CDR3 length is 15 residues. The CDR3 spells CASSWGTSLGYEQYF. In nucleotides, the CDR3 is TGTGCCAGCAGCTGGGGGACTAGTTTGGGCTACGAGCAGTACTTC.

The rearrangement links TRBV9 to TRBJ2-1; TRBD1 agrees at 8 bases. CDR3 length: 15 residues. Germline V gene sequence: CDR1 SGDLS, CDR2 YYNGEE. Trimming at V came to 0 bases and at J to 5 bases, leaving 4 bases not matched to a gene. Here the CDR3 reads CASSVVAGQDNEQFF. For the CDR3, the DNA is TGTGCCAGCAGCGTAGTTGCGGGACAGGACAATGAGCAGTTCTTC. The whole variable domain, filled in from reference TRBV9 and TRBJ2-1, reads DSGVTQTPKHLITATGQRVTLRCSPRSGDLSVYWYQQSLDQGLQFLIQYYNGEERAKGNILERFSAQQFPDLHSELNLSSLELGDSALYFCASSVVAGQDNEQFFGPGTRLTVL.

This clone was found once. V and J are TRBV5-1 and TRBJ2-1; TRBD2 might be the D (5 bases). Germline assignment: CDR1 SGHRS and CDR2 YFSETQ. The CDR3 is 14 amino acids. Trimming removed 3 bases from V and 3 bases from J, with 10 bases in between. CDR3 sequence: CASSSQADYNEQFF. For the CDR3, the DNA is TGCGCCAGCAGCTCCCAAGCGGACTACAATGAGCAGTTCTTC. Together with reference TRBV5-1 and TRBJ2-1, the CDR3 gives the full variable domain: KAGVTQTPRYLIKTRGQQVTLSCSPISGHRSVSWYQQTPGQGLQFLFEYFSETQRNKGNFPGRFSGRQFSNSRSEMNVSTLELGDSALYLCASSSQADYNEQFFGPGTRLTVL.

The V and J genes are TRBV30 and TRBJ2-1; unclear D gene. This CDR3 has 10 residues. Germline V gives CDR1 GTSNPN, CDR2 SVGIG (reference sequence). V was cut by 2 bases and J by 9 bases, with 5 bases left in between. In DNA, the CDR3 is TGTGCCTGGAGTTTCGGTGAGCAGTTCTTC. The encoded protein is CAWSFGEQFF.

The genes are TRBV7-9 and TRBJ2-7; TRBD1 matches at 8 bases. This CDR3 is 15 amino acids long. Germline lookup yields CDR1 SEHNR and CDR2 FQNEAQ (reference sequence). V lost 2 bases, J lost 6 bases, and 9 bases stayed unmatched. CDR3 amino acids: CASSLMQGARSEQYF. The CDR3 DNA sequence: TGTGCCAGCAGCTTAATGCAGGGGGCGCGTAGCGAGCAGTACTTC.

V and J are TRBV18 and TRBJ1-5; D uncertain. CDR3 length: 15 residues. V lost 3 bases and J lost 0, with 9 bases in between. Germline assignment: CDR1 KGHSH and CDR2 LQKENI. CDR3 sequence reads: CASSPRSYSNQPQHF. The CDR3 DNA reads TGTGCCAGCTCACCCCGTAGTTATAGCAATCAGCCCCAGCATTTT.

V is TRBV7-9 and J is TRBJ2-1; D not certain. Between the trimmed V and J ends, which lost 1 base and 3 bases, there was a span of 13 bases. This CDR3 region has 16 residues. Germline lookup yields CDR1 SEHNR and CDR2 FQNEAQ (reference sequence). CDR3 in DNA: TGTGCCAGCAGCTTAGGTGCCAGGATCATCTACAATGAGCAGTTCTTC. Translation: CASSLGARIIYNEQFF.

The rearrangement joins TRBV10-3 to TRBJ2-2; TRBD2 agrees at 13 bases. The junction had 3 bases not matched to a gene; V was cut back by 5 bases and J by 3 bases. The CDR3 runs to 16 residues. The germline CDR1 and CDR2 sequences are ENHRY and SYGVKD. The CDR3 sequence is CAISKGLAGDTGELFF. CDR3 coding DNA: TGTGCCATCAGTAAAGGACTAGCGGGAGACACCGGGGAGCTGTTTTTT.

V and J are TRBV4-3 and TRBJ2-3; the match to TRBD2 covers 11 bases. V was clipped by 1 base and J by 6 bases; unmatched bases: 9. Germline V gene data show CDR1 as LGHNA and CDR2 as YSLEER. The CDR3 runs to 17 residues. The CDR3 loop reads CASSQAPTSGARDTQYF. DNA of the CDR3: TGCGCCAGCAGCCAAGCCCCGACTAGCGGGGCTAGGGATACGCAGTATTTT.

The chain couples TRBV28 to TRBJ2-7; 7 bases align to TRBD1. The junction had 19 bases not matched to a gene; V was cut back by 8 bases and J by 3 bases. This CDR3 comprises 17 residues. CDR1 and CDR2 (germline): MDHEN, SYDVKM. CDR3 residues: CASRPRRGLVDRYEQYF. The CDR3 DNA sequence: TGTGCCAGCCGACCCAGAAGGGGGCTAGTTGACCGCTACGAGCAGTACTTC.

This clone was seen once. For the CDR3, the DNA is TGTGCCAGCAGCTTAGAGATCTCCGGGGGTGAGCAGTTCTTC. This encodes CASSLEISGGEQFF. The chain links TRBV13 to TRBJ2-1; D might be TRBD2 (6 bases). The CDR3 covers 14 residues. V lost 1 base and J 9 bases, leaving 13 bases between the germline ends. The V gene's germline CDR1 is PRHDT and CDR2 FYEKMQ (reference sequence).

The chain is built from TRBV4-1 and TRBJ2-7; 9 nucleotides line up with TRBD2. The germline CDR1 and CDR2 sequences are MGHRA and YSYEKL. Losses at the gene ends were 5 bases for V and 5 bases for J; bases not matched to a gene: 16. There are 17 residues in the CDR3. The CDR3 DNA reads TGCGCCAGCAGCACAATAGGAAATTGGGCTAGCGGGAACGAGCAGTACTTC. It codes for CASSTIGNWASGNEQYF.

The J gene is TRBJ2-3, the V gene TRBV7-3; perhaps TRBD1 as D (6 bases). Trimming cost V 5 bases and J 3 bases, with 21 bases left between them. The CDR3 loop spans 17 amino acids. CDR1 and CDR2 (germline): SGHTA, FQGTGA. The CDR3 region is CASSAPLRGVGTDTQYF. CDR3 bases: TGTGCCAGCAGCGCGCCCCTCAGGGGAGTAGGGACAGATACGCAGTATTTT.

The chain links TRBV30 to TRBJ2-7, with 9 bases matching TRBD1. V shed 5 bases, J shed 5 bases, and the junction held 4 bases outside the gene matches. The CDR3 has 12 residues. Germline CDR1 and CDR2: GTSNPN and SVGIG (reference sequence). The CDR3 reads CAWDRGRHEQYF. The CDR3 DNA reads TGTGCCTGGGACAGGGGGAGGCACGAGCAGTACTTC.

The chain links TRBV19 to TRBJ1-1; 7 bases agree with TRBD1. There are 15 residues in the CDR3. V lost 3 bases to trimming and J lost 7 bases; unmatched junction nucleotides: 11. In germline, CDR1 is LNHDA, CDR2 SQIVND (reference sequence). The CDR3 coding sequence is TGTGCCAGTAGTATGGGGACAGATGGGGCGGGTGAAGCTTTCTTT. It translates to CASSMGTDGAGEAFF.

The chain has TRBV27 and TRBJ2-7; 7 bases are shared with TRBD1. Germline assignment: CDR1 MNHEY and CDR2 SMNVEV (reference sequence). Germline trimming cut 10 bases from V and 2 bases from J; bases unmatched to any gene: 11. The CDR3 is 14 amino acids. CDR3 DNA: TGTGCCACTCAGACCTTAACAGGGGCCTACGAGCAGTACTTC. Encoded protein: CATQTLTGAYEQYF.

The chain combines TRBV6-5 with TRBJ2-7, with D perhaps TRBD1 (5 bases). The V end lost 6 bases, the J end lost 3 bases, and 18 bases lay between the germline ends. The CDR3 has 15 amino acids. CDR1 is MNHEY and CDR2 is SVGAGI in the germline V gene. The CDR3 protein is CASRLNRQGYYEQYF. For the CDR3, the DNA is TGTGCCAGCAGGTTAAACCGGCAGGGCTACTACGAGCAGTACTTC.

This clone has only one observation. The chain is built from TRBV4-1 and TRBJ1-4, with 7 bases aligning to TRBD1. CDR1 MGHRA and CDR2 YSYEKL come from the germline V gene. V lost 3 bases, J lost 7 bases, and 8 bases stayed unmatched. The length of the CDR3 is 15 residues. The CDR3 nucleotides are TGCGCCAGCAGCCAGAGTCCGGGACAGTCTGAAAAACTGTTTTTT. As protein: CASSQSPGQSEKLFF.

The chain joins TRBV5-6 to TRBJ1-3; 10 nucleotides match TRBD1. The CDR3 is 15 residues long. CDR1 and CDR2 from the germline V gene are SGHDT and YYEEEE. After removal of 0 bases from V and 6 bases from J, the junction contained 3 bases not matched to a gene. CDR3 amino acids: CASSLAGTGENTIYF. In nucleotides, the CDR3 is TGTGCCAGCAGCTTGGCCGGGACAGGGGAAAACACCATATATTTT.

This clone was detected once. Germline is not matched at one junction end, which may reflect a read error. This chain links TRBV7-8 with TRBJ2-7; 16 bases line up with TRBD2. The CDR3 spans 14 residues. Germline-derived CDR1 and CDR2 are SGHVS and FQNEAQ. The CDR3 DNA reads TGTGCCAGCAGCTCCACCCCCGGGACTAGCGGGAGGGCCTTC. As protein: CASSSTPGTSGRAF.